The present entry profiles one TCR beta chain with its context. The sample is drawn from a study of early T cells in non-severe SARS-CoV-2 infection. About the study: Unsorted whole blood bulk RNA was sequenced, with unpaired chains.

CDR1 and CDR2 from the germline V gene are MDHEN and SYDVKM. This CDR3 comprises 14 residues. Trimming took 3 bases from V and 8 from J, leaving 13 bases between them. TCRdb recomputed calls from the 5' RACE reads with MiXCR, one row per CDR3 protein. This table has tens of thousands of distinct CDR3 sequences, roughly 10% appearing once. Sequenced here: whole blood, sampled at baseline. This sequence joins TRBV28 and TRBJ2-2; TRBD1 might be the D (5 bases). The receptor was derived from an adult who was a healthcare worker with PCR-confirmed SARS-CoV-2 infection or an uninfected control (not recorded which). CDR3 sequence: CASSLLQGSGELFF. The CDR3 DNA is TGTGCCAGCAGTTTGCTTCAGGGATCTGGGGAGCTGTTTTTT.